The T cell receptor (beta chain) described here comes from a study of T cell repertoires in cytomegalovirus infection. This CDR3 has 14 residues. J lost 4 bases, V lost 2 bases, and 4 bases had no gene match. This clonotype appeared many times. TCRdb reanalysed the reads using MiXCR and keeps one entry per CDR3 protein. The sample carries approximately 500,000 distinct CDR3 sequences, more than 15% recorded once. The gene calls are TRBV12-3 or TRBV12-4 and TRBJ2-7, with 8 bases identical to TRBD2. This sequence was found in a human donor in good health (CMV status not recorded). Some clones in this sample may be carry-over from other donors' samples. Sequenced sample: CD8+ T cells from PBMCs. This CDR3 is CASSLSGRLYEQYF. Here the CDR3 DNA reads TGTGCCAGCAGTTTAAGCGGGAGACTTTACGAGCAGTACTTC.